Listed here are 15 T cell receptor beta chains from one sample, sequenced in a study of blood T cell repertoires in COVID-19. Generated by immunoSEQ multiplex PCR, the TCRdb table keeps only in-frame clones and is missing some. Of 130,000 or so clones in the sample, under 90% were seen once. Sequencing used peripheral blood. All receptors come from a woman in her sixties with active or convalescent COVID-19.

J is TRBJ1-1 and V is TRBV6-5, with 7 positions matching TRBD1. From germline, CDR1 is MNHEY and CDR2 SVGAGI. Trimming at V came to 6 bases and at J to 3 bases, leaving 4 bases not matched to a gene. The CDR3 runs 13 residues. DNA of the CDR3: TGTGCCAGCAGGCAGGGGGATCACACTGAAGCTTTCTTT. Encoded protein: CASRQGDHTEAFF.

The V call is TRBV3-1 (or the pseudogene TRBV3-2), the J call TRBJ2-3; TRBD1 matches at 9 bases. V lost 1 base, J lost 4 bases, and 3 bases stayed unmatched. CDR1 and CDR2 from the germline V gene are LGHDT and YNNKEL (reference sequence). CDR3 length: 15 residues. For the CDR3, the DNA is TGTGCCAGCAGCCAAGGACAGGGGGTCCCAGATACGCAGTATTTT. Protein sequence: CASSQGQGVPDTQYF.

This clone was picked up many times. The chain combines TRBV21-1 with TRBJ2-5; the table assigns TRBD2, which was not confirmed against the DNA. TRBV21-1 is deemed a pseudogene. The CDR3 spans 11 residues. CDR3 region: CASRLQETQYF. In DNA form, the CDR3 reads TGTGCCAGCAGACTGCAAGAGACCCAGTACTTC.

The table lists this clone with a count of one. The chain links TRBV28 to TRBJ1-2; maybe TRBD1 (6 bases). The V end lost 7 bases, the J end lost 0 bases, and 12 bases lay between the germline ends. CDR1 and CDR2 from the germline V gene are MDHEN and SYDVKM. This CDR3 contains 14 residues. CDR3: CASNWGLANYGYTF. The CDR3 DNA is TGTGCCAGCAACTGGGGGCTGGCTAACTATGGCTACACCTTC.

This CDR3 is CASSLGQNEKLFF. The CDR3 nucleotides read TGTGCCAGCAGTCTAGGACAGAACGAAAAACTGTTTTTT. The rearrangement joins TRBV3-1 (or the pseudogene TRBV3-2) to TRBJ1-4; TRBD1 might be the D (6 bases). The V end lost 6 bases, the J end lost 8 bases, and 13 bases lay between the germline ends. The CDR3 is 13 amino acids. In germline, CDR1 is LGHDT, CDR2 YNNKEL (reference sequence).

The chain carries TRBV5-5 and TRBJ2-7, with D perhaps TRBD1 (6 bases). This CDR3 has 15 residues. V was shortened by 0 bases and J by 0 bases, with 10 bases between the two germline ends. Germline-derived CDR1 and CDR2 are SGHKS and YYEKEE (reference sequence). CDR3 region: CASSLGQALSYEQYF. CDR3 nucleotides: TGTGCCAGCAGCTTGGGACAGGCCCTCTCCTACGAGCAGTACTTC.

This chain's CDR3 is CASSPWPLAGGAETQYF. CDR3 DNA sequence: TGTGCCAGCTCACCGTGGCCACTAGCGGGTGGGGCGGAGACCCAGTACTTC. The chain joins TRBV18 to TRBJ2-5, with 9 bases identical to TRBD2. This CDR3 contains 17 residues. The V segment lost 3 bases and the J segment 5 bases; nucleotides outside the gene matches: 13. Germline V gene sequence: CDR1 KGHSH, CDR2 LQKENI.

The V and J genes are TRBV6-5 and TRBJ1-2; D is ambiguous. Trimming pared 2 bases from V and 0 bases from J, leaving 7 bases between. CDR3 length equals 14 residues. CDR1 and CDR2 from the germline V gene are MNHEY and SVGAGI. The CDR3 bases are TGTGCCAGCAGTTACAACCCAGCTAACTATGGCTACACCTTC. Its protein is CASSYNPANYGYTF.

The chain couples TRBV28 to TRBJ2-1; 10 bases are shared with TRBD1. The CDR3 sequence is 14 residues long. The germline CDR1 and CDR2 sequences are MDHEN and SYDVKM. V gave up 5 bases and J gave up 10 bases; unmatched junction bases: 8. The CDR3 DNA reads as TGTGCCAGCAGTCCAGGGACAGGGGCGACGGAGCAGTTCTTC. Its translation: CASSPGTGATEQFF.

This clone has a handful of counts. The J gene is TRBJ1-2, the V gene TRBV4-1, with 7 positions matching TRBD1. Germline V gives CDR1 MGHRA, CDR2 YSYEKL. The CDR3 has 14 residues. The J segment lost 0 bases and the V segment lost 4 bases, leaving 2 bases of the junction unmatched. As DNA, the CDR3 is TGCGCCAGCAGCCCGGACAGGTCTAACTATGGCTACACCTTC. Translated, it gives CASSPDRSNYGYTF.

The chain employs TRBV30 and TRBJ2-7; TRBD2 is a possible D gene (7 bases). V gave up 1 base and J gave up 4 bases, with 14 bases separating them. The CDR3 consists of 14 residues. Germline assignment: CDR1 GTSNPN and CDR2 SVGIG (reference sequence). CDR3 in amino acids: CAWSGLGGRYEQYF. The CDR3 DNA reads TGTGCCTGGAGTGGGCTCGGGGGGCGTTACGAGCAGTACTTC.

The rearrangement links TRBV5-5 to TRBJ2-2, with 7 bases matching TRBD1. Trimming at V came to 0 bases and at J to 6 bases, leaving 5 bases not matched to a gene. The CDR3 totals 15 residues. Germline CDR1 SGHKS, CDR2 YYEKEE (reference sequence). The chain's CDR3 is CASSLGNRGAGELFF. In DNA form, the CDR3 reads TGTGCCAGCAGCTTGGGGAACAGGGGCGCCGGGGAGCTGTTTTTT.

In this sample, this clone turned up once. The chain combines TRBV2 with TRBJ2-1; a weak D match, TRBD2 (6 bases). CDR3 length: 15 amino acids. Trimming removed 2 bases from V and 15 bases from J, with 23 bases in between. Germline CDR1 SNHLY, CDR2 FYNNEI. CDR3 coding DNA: TGTGCCAGCAGTGAAATAGGGTCTAGCGTCTACGCGGGGTTCTTC. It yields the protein CASSEIGSSVYAGFF.

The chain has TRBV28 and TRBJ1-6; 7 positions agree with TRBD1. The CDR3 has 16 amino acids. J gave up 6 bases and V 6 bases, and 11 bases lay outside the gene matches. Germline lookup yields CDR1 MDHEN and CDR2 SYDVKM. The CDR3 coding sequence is TGTGCCAGCAGCCCGACAGGGTCCGGACCTAATTCACCCCTCCACTTT. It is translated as CASSPTGSGPNSPLHF.

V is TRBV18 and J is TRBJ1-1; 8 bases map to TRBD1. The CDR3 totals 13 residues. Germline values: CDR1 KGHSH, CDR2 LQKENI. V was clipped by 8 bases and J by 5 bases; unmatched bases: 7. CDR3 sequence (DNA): TGTGCCAGCCGACAGGGGATTGGTACTGAAGCTTTCTTT. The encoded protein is CASRQGIGTEAFF.